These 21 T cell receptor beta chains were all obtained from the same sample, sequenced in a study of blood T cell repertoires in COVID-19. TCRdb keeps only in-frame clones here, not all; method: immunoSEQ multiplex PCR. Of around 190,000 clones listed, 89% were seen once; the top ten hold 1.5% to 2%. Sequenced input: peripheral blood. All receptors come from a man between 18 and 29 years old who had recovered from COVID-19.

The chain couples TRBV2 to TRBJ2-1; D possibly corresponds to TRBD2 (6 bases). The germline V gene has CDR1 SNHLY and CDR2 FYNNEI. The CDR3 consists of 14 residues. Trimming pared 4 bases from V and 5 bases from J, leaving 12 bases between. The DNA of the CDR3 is TGTGCCAGCAGTGGCCGACTAGGAAACAATGAGCAGTTCTTC. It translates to CASSGRLGNNEQFF.

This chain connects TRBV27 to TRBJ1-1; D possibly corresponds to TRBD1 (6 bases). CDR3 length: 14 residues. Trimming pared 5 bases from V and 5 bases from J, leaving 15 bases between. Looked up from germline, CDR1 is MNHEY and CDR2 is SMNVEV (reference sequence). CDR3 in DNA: TGTGCCAGCAGTCTCAGGAGGGGGGGGACTGAAGCTTTCTTT. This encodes CASSLRRGGTEAFF.

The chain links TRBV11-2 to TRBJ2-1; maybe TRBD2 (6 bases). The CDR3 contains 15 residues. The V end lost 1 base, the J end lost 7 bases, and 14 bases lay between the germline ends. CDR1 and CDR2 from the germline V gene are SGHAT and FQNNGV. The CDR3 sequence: CASSLGDWGTNEQFF. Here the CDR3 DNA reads TGTGCCAGCAGCTTAGGGGACTGGGGTACAAATGAGCAGTTCTTC.

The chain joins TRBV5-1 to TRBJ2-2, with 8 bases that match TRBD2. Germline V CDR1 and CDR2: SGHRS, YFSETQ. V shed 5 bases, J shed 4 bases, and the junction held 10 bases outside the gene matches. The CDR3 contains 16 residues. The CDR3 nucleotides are TGCGCCAGCAGGCCGGCGGATAGCGGGGCCACCGGGGAGCTGTTTTTT. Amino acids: CASRPADSGATGELFF. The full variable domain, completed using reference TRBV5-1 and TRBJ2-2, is KAGVTQTPRYLIKTRGQQVTLSCSPISGHRSVSWYQQTPGQGLQFLFEYFSETQRNKGNFPGRFSGRQFSNSRSEMNVSTLELGDSALYLCASRPADSGATGELFFGEGSRLTVL.

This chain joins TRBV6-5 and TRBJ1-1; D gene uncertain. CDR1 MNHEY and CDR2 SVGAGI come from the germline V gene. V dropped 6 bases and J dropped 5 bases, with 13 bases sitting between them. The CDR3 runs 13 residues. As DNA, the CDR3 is TGTGCCAGCAGACCGTACGGGGAGACTGAAGCTTTCTTT. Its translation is CASRPYGETEAFF.

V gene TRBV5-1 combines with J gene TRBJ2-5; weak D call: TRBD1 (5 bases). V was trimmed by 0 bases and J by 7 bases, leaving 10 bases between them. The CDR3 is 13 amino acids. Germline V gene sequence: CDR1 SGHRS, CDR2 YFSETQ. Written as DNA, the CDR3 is TGCGCCAGCAGCTTGGAGCTAGGGGTGACCCAGTACTTC. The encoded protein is CASSLELGVTQYF.

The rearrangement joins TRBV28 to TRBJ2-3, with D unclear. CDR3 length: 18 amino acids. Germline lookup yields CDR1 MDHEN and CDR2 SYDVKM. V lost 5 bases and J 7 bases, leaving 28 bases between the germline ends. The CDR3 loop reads CASSGVEATTYTLYTQYF. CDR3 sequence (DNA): TGTGCCAGCAGTGGCGTCGAGGCGACGACGTATACCCTTTATACGCAGTATTTT.

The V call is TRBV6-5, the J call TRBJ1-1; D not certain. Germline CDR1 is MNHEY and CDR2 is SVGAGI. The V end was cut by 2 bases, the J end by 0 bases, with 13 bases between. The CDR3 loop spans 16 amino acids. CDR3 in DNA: TGTGCCAGCAGTTACCTACGTACTAACTTGAACACTGAAGCTTTCTTT. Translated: CASSYLRTNLNTEAFF.

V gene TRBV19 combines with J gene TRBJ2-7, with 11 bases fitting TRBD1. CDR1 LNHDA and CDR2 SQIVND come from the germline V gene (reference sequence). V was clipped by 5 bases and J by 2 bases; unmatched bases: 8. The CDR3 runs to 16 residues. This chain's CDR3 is CASSPPRDRGTYEQYF. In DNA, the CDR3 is TGTGCCAGTAGTCCACCTCGGGACAGGGGGACCTACGAGCAGTACTTC.

CDR3 nucleotides: TGCGCCAGCAGCCGAATCAACGGGGCTAGCGGGCAAGAGACCCAGTACTTC. This sequence encodes CASSRINGASGQETQYF. The J gene is TRBJ2-5, the V gene TRBV5-1, with TRBD2 identical over 8 bases. Germline V CDR1 and CDR2: SGHRS, YFSETQ. The length of the CDR3 is 17 residues. V lost 4 bases to trimming and J lost 2 bases; unmatched junction nucleotides: 13.

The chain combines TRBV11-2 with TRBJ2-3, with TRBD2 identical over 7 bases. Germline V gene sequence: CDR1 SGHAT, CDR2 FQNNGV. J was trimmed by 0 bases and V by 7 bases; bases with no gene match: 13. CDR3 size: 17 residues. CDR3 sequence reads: CASTRRRGDFSTDTQYF. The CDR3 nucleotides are TGTGCCAGCACCCGCCGCCGGGGGGATTTCAGCACAGATACGCAGTATTTT.

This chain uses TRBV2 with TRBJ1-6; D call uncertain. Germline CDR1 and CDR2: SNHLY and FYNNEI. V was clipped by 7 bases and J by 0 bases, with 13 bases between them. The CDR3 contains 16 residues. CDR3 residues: CASTPRDPSYNSPLHF. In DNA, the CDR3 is TGTGCCAGCACTCCGCGGGATCCCTCCTATAATTCACCCCTCCACTTT.

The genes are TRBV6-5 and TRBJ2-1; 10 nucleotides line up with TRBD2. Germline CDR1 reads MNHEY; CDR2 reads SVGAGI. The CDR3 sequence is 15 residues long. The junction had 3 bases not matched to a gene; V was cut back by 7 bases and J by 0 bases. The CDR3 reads CASTASGSSYNEQFF. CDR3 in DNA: TGTGCCAGCACGGCTAGCGGGAGCTCCTACAATGAGCAGTTCTTC.

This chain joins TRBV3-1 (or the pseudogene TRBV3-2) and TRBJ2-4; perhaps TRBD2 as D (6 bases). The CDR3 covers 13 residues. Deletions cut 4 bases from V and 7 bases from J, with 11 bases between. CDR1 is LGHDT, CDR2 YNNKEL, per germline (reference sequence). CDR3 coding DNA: TGTGCCAGCAGCCTCCGGGGGATTAACATTCAGTACTTC. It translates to CASSLRGINIQYF.

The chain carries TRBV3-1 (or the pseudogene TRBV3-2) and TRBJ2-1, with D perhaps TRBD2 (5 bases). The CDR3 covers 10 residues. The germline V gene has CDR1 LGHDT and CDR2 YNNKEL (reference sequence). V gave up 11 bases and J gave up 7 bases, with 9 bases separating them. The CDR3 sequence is CASGINEQFF. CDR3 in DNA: TGTGCCTCCGGGATAAATGAGCAGTTCTTC.

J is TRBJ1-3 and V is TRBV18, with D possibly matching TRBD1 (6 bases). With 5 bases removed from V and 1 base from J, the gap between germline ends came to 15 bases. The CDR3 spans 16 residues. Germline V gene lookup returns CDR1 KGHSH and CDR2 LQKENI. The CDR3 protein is CASSSPIDRSGNTIYF. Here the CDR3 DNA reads TGTGCCAGCTCAAGTCCGATTGACAGGTCTGGAAACACCATATATTTT.

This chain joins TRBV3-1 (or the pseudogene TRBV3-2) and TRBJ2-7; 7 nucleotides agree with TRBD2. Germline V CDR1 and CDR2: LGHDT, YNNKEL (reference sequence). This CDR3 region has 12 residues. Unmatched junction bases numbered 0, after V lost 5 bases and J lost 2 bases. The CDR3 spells CASSGGAYEQYF. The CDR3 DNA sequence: TGTGCCAGCAGCGGGGGGGCCTACGAGCAGTACTTC.

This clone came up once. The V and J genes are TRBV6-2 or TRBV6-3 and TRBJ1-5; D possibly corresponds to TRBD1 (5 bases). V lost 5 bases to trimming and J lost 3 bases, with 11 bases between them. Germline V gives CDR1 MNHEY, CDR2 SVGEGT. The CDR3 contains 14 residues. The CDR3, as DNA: TGTGCCAGCAGTCCCGACAGCTCCAATCAGCCCCAGCATTTT. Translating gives CASSPDSSNQPQHF.

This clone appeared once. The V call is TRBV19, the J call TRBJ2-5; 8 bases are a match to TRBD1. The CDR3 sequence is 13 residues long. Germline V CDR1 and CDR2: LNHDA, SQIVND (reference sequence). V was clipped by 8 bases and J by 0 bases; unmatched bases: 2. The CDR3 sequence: CASGDRYQETQYF. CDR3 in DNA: TGTGCCAGTGGGGACAGGTACCAAGAGACCCAGTACTTC.

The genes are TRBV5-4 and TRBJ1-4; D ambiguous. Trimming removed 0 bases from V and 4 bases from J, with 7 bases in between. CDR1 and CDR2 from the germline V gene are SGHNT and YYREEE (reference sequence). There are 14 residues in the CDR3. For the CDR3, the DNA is TGTGCCAGCAGCTTGGGGGGAGTTAATGAAAAACTGTTTTTT. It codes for CASSLGGVNEKLFF.

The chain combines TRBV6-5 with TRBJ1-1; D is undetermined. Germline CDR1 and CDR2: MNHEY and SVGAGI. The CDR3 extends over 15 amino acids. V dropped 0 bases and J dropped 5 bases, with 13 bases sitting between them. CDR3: CASSYSRLSGTEAFF. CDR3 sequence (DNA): TGTGCCAGCAGTTACTCGCGGTTGTCCGGAACTGAAGCTTTCTTT.